One sample yielded the 5 T cell receptor beta chains listed below, sequenced in a study of blood T cells in healthy people across ages. A J-beta primer mix and a sample-barcoded 5' primer were used in a second PCR of roughly 6 to 12 cycles. TCRdb fed the 5' RACE reads into MiXCR, producing one record per CDR3 protein. The repertoire holds approximately 800,000 distinct CDR3 sequences, with under 40% as singletons. Sequencing was performed on blood. The receptors derive from a man between 18 and 29 years old in good health.

In the case of this clonotype: One end of the junction does not line up with germline, which may come from a read error. The chain carries TRBV5-5 and TRBJ1-1; TRBD1 matches at 9 bases. The CDR3 length is 15 residues. CDR1 and CDR2 (germline): SGHKS, YYEKEE (reference sequence). The CDR3 bases are TGTGCCAGCAGCTTGAGGGACAGGGAGTACACTGGAGCTTTCTTT. Residues: CASSLRDREYTGAFF.

This clonotype appeared many times. CDR3 sequence reads: CASSLRQGPSVYGYTF. The CDR3 region has the DNA TGTGCCAGCAGCTTACGACAGGGGCCTTCGGTCTATGGCTACACCTTC. The rearrangement uses TRBV7-2 and TRBJ1-2; 8 bases agree with TRBD1. Germline CDR1 SGHTA, CDR2 FQGNSA. The V and J ends lost 2 bases and 4 bases, in that order; junction bases with no gene match: 9. The CDR3 has 16 residues.

This clonotype was seen a few times. The rearrangement uses TRBV6-6 and TRBJ2-7; 11 bases align to TRBD1. This CDR3 comprises 15 residues. Germline V gene sequence: CDR1 MNHNY, CDR2 SVGAGI (reference sequence). V trimming: 4 bases; J trimming: 3 bases; junction bases outside the gene matches: 5. The CDR3 DNA reads as TGTGCCAGCAGTTCATCCGGGACAGGGGGCTACGAGCAGTACTTC. This encodes CASSSSGTGGYEQYF.

This sequence joins TRBV5-1 and TRBJ2-1, with 9 bases lining up with TRBD2. Germline V gene data show CDR1 as SGHRS and CDR2 as YFSETQ. The ends lost 4 bases at V and 7 bases at J; junction bases unmatched: 12. The CDR3 extends over 16 amino acids. The CDR3 bases are TGCGCCAGCAGCATACCTAGCGGGACGACTGTTAATGAGCAGTTCTTC. This translates into CASSIPSGTTVNEQFF.

At least ten counts were recorded for this clonotype. The junction shows a germline mismatch at one end, possibly a read error. The V call is TRBV5-1, the J call TRBJ2-4; 8 positions match TRBD1. The DNA end is more similar to TRBJ2-5, so the J call may be wrong. Germline V gives CDR1 SGHRS, CDR2 YFSETQ. CDR3 length equals 14 residues. CDR3 DNA: TGTGCCAGCAGCCCACCGGACAGGGAGGAGACCCAGTACTTC. Its protein product is CASSPPDREETQYF.